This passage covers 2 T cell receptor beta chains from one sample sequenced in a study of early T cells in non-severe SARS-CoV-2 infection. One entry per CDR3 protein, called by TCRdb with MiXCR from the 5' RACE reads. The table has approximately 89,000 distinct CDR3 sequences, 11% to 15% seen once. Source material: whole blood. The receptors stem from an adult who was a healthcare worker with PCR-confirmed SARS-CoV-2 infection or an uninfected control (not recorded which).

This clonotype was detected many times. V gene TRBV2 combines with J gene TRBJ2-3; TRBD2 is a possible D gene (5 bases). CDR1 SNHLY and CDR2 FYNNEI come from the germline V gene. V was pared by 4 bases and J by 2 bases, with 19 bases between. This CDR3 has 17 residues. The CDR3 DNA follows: TGTGCCAGCAGTGTTAGGCTGAGTGGGAGATTCACAGATACGCAGTATTTT. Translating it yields CASSVRLSGRFTDTQYF.

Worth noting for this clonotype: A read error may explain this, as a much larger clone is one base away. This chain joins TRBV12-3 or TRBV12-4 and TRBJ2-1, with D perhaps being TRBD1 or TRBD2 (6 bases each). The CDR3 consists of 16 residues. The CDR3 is CASTTIQGGAYIEQFF. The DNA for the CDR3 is TGTGCCAGCACCACGATACAGGGAGGTGCCTACATTGAGCAGTTCTTC.